This T cell receptor (beta chain) was documented in a study of T cell repertoires in cytomegalovirus infection. In the study overall: From public TCR beta signatures came an indication of both CMV infection and matching HLA type.

General study findings and limits: Of the TCR beta families, the public ones yielded a cumulative frequency that identified carriers of CMV plus the relevant HLA. Clonotypes of TCR beta that were HLA-C-restricted and CMV-specific dominated the ex vivo response.

TCRdb re-derived calls from the reads in MiXCR, one entry per CDR3 protein. Among roughly 630,000 distinct CDR3 sequences listed, roughly a quarter were seen once. This clonotype was counted many times. Its antigen is still unknown. J gave up 3 bases and V 7 bases, and 8 bases lay outside the gene matches. From germline, CDR1 is SEHNR and CDR2 FQNEAQ (reference sequence). This CDR3 is 15 amino acids long. The sequence was collected from a human donor in good health (CMV status not recorded). Some clones in this sample may be carry-over from other donors' samples. The sequencing input was CD8+ T cells from PBMCs. The genes are TRBV7-9 and TRBJ1-4, with 7 bases that match TRBD1. The CDR3 nucleotides are TGTGCCAGCAACAGTCCAGGGGGGCCTAATGAAAAACTGTTTTTT. Translation gives CASNSPGGPNEKLFF.